A selection of T cell receptor beta chains follows, all from one sample in a study of PD-1 blockade in classical Hodgkin lymphoma. Generated by immunoSEQ multiplex PCR, the TCRdb table keeps only in-frame clones and is missing some. The sample lists just under 45,000 clones, roughly 65% seen once, with 3.1% in the top ten. Sequences were derived from peripheral blood mononuclear cells (PBMCs), sampled before the fourth cycle of nivolumab. These receptors were collected from a human donor with classical Hodgkin lymphoma. The CDR3 runs from the conserved cysteine through the conserved F or W.

J gene: TRBJ2-7; V gene: TRBV18; CDR3 protein: CASSLGPRGSPAYEQYF
J gene: TRBJ1-1; V gene: TRBV5-6; CDR3 protein: CASSFRQGMNTEAFF
J gene: TRBJ2-2; V gene: TRBV4-2; CDR3 protein: CASSQEGQNTGELFF
J gene: TRBJ2-4; V gene: TRBV7-2; CDR3 protein: CASSLAGTGGTKNIQYF
J gene: TRBJ1-1; V gene: TRBV6-1; CDR3 protein: CASSGLTNTEAFF
J gene: TRBJ1-5; V gene: TRBV6-5; CDR3 protein: CASRSTGGHNQPQHF
J gene: TRBJ2-7; V gene: TRBV6-1; CDR3 protein: CATGGATNSYEQYF
J gene: TRBJ1-1; V gene: TRBV10-3; CDR3 protein: CAISAGAMNTEAFF
J gene: TRBJ2-7; V gene: TRBV19; CDR3 protein: CASSISQGRYEQYF
J gene: TRBJ2-1; V gene: TRBV28; CDR3 protein: CASSLYRDNGFF
J gene: TRBJ1-2; V gene: TRBV21-1; CDR3 protein: CASRNEGTALGYTF
J gene: TRBJ2-5; V gene: TRBV27; CDR3 protein: CASSFLNPQVQETQYF
J gene: TRBJ2-1; V gene: TRBV5-4; CDR3 protein: CASSLGRLGAYNEQFF
J gene: TRBJ1-1; V gene: TRBV6-1; CDR3 protein: CASSGAENTEAFF
J gene: TRBJ2-7; V gene: TRBV7-2; CDR3 protein: CASSFGQGPYEQYF
J gene: TRBJ1-1; V gene: TRBV19; CDR3 protein: CASSSGRMNTEAFF
J gene: TRBJ2-3; V gene: TRBV19; CDR3 protein: CASSMSDRETDTQYF
J gene: TRBJ2-1; V gene: TRBV10-3; CDR3 protein: CATGAGGHDNEQFF
J gene: TRBJ2-1; V gene: TRBV19; CDR3 protein: CASSIDGRGPLWNEQFF
J gene: TRBJ1-3; V gene: TRBV7-2; CDR3 protein: CASSLSDMRRNTIYF